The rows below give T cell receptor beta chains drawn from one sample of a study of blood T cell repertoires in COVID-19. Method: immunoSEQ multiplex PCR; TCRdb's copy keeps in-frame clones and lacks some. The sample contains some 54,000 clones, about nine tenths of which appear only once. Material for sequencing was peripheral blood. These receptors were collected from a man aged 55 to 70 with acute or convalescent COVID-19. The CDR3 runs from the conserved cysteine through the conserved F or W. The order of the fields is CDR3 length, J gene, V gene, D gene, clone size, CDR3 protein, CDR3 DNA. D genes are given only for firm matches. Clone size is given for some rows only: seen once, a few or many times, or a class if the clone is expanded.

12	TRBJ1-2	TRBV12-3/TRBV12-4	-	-	CASSWVSGGYTF	TGTGCCAGCAGTTGGGTGTCCGGGGGCTACACCTTC
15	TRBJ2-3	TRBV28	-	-	CASSPVLRGTDTQYF	TGTGCCAGCAGCCCGGTCTTGCGGGGCACAGATACGCAGTATTTT
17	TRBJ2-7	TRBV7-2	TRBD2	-	CASSLDGTSGRGYEQYF	TGTGCCAGCAGCTTAGATGGGACTAGCGGGAGAGGATACGAGCAGTACTTC
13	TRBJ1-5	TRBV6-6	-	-	CASTQGNNQPQHF	TGTGCCAGCACCCAGGGCAACAATCAGCCCCAGCATTTT
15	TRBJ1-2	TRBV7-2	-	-	CASSTGRGPNYGYTF	TGTGCCAGCAGCACGGGGCGGGGACCGAACTATGGCTACACCTTC
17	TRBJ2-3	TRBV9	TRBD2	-	CARRARGAGVITDTQYF	TGCGCCCGCCGCGCGCGGGGGGCGGGGGTAATCACAGATACGCAGTATTTT
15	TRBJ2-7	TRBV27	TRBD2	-	CASSGTSGSNYEQYF	TGTGCCAGCAGTGGGACTAGCGGGAGTAATTACGAGCAGTACTTC
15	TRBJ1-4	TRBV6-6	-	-	CASSYSGASNEKLFF	TGTGCCAGCAGTTATTCTGGGGCTAGTAATGAAAAACTGTTTTTT
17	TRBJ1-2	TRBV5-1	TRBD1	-	CASSLASLQGADYGYTF	TGCGCCAGCAGCTTGGCTTCCCTACAGGGGGCGGACTATGGCTACACCTTC
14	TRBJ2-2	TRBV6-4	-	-	CASSPVGNTGELFF	TGTGCCAGCAGTCCCGTCGGGAACACCGGGGAGCTGTTTTTT
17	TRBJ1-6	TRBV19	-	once	CASTDGGLSSYNSPLHF	TGTGCCAGTACCGATGGGGGACTGAGCTCCTATAATTCACCCCTCCACTTT
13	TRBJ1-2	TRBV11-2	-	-	CASSLGRSYGYTF	TGTGCCAGCAGCTTAGGTCGGTCCTATGGCTACACCTTC
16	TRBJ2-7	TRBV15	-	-	CATSRARLNRDYEQYF	TGTGCCACCAGCAGAGCCCGACTAAACAGGGACTACGAGCAGTACTTC
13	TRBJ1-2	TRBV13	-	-	CASSLGKLDGYTF	TGTGCCAGCAGCTTAGGCAAGCTTGATGGCTACACCTTC
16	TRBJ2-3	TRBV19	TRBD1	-	CASSGTAERGTDTQYF	TGTGCCAGTAGTGGGACAGCGGAGAGGGGCACAGATACGCAGTATTTT
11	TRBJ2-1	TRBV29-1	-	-	CSVSPISEQFF	TGCAGCGTTAGTCCAATCAGTGAGCAGTTCTTC
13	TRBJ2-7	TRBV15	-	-	CATSRDRQFEQYF	TGTGCCACCAGCAGAGATAGACAGTTCGAGCAGTACTTC
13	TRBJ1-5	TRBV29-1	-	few	CSVRDNFNQPQHF	TGCAGCGTCCGGGACAACTTCAATCAGCCCCAGCATTTT
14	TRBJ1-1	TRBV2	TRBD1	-	CASRDRVGNTEAFF	TGTGCCAGCAGGGACAGGGTGGGGAACACTGAAGCTTTCTTT
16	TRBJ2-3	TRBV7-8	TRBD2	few	CASSLVAGGDTDTQYF	TGTGCCAGCAGCTTAGTAGCGGGGGGGGACACAGATACGCAGTATTTT
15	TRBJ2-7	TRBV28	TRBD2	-	CASSYSPSGIYEQYF	TGTGCCAGCAGTTATTCTCCTAGCGGGATCTACGAGCAGTACTTC
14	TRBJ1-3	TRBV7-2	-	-	CASSLALSGNTIYF	TGTGCCAGCTCCCTGGCCCTCTCTGGAAACACCATATATTTT
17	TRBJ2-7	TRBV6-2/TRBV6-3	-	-	CASSYIAGVKASYEQYF	TGTGCCAGCAGTTACATCGCAGGGGTTAAAGCCTCCTACGAGCAGTACTTC
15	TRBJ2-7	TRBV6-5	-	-	CASSYPGVDSYEQYF	TGTGCCAGCAGTTACCCTGGAGTGGACTCCTACGAGCAGTACTTC
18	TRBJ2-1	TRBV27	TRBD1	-	CASRRTFQTGTGGNEQFF	TGTGCCAGCAGACGAACGTTCCAGACCGGGACAGGGGGAAATGAGCAGTTCTTC
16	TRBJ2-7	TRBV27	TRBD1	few	CASSWGQGARSYEQYF	TGTGCCAGCAGTTGGGGGCAGGGGGCTCGTTCCTACGAGCAGTACTTC
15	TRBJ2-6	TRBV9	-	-	CASSALSPGANVLTF	TGTGCCAGCAGCGCCCTCTCCCCTGGGGCCAACGTCCTGACTTTC
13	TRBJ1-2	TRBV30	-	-	CAWKQGSNYGYTF	TGTGCCTGGAAACAGGGATCGAACTATGGCTACACCTTC
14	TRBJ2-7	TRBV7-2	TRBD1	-	CASSLTGGAYEQYF	TGTGCCAGCAGCCTGACAGGGGGCGCCTACGAGCAGTACTTC
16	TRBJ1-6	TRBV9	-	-	CASSVGQGRYNSPLHF	TGTGCCAGCAGCGTAGGGCAGGGGAGATATAATTCACCCCTCCACTTT
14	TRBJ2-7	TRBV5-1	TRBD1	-	CASSLAQGAREQYF	TGCGCCAGCAGCTTGGCGCAGGGGGCGAGGGAGCAGTACTTC
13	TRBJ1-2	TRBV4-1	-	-	CASSQEPSYGYTF	TGCGCCAGCAGCCAAGAGCCCAGCTATGGCTACACCTTC
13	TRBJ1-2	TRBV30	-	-	CAWNEGEGYGYTF	TGTGCCTGGAACGAGGGAGAAGGCTATGGCTACACCTTC
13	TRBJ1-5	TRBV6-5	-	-	CASSRGEGQPQHF	TGTGCCAGCAGCCGGGGGGAGGGTCAGCCCCAGCATTTT
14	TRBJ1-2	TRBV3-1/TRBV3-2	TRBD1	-	CASSPGQGAYGYTF	TGTGCCAGCAGCCCCGGACAGGGGGCCTATGGCTACACCTTC
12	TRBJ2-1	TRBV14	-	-	CASSPLRNEQFF	TGTGCCAGCAGCCCCCTGAGGAATGAGCAGTTCTTC
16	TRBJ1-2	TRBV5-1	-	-	CASSLTYTESAVGYTF	TGCGCCAGCAGCTTGACCTACACGGAAAGCGCCGTAGGCTACACCTTC